This section outlines one T cell receptor beta chain sequence together with its context. Using immunoSEQ multiplex PCR, the repertoire was profiled, and TCRdb retains in-frame clones only, with some absent. Of about 58,000 clones detected, roughly nine tenths appear once; the ten largest clones hold 1.5% to 2%. The source of the sample is a study of OX40 agonist ivuxolimab in advanced cancers. Across the study: Patients took ivuxolimab, an agonistic anti-OX40 (CD134) antibody. Patients achieving partial responses numbered three: one hepatocellular carcinoma case and two cutaneous melanoma cases. Patients assigned to dose escalation were diagnosed with hepatocellular carcinoma, melanoma, renal cell or head and neck cancer.

V was trimmed by 3 bases and J by 6 bases, leaving 12 bases between them. The CDR3 has 13 amino acids. CDR1 is KGHSH, CDR2 LQKENI, per germline. The chain employs TRBV18 and TRBJ2-7; tentatively, D is TRBD1 (6 bases). The sequence was obtained from an adult with an advanced solid tumor such as melanoma, head and neck, liver or kidney cancer. The material was CD4+ or CD8+ T cells sorted from blood, obtained in a trial of the OX40 agonist ivuxolimab. CDR3 sequence (DNA): TGTGCCAGCTCACCGAACAGGGACGGCGAGCAGTACTTC. It codes for CASSPNRDGEQYF.